This T cell receptor (beta chain) derives from a study of blood T cells in healthy people across ages. PCR was performed a second time for about 7 to 12 cycles using a sample-barcoded 5' primer and a J-beta primer mix. TCRdb re-analysed the 5' RACE reads in MiXCR, keeping a single row per CDR3 protein. Of about 1.1 million distinct CDR3 sequences listed, around two fifths are singletons. This clonotype was detected a few times. The origin of this receptor is a young man in good health. Source material: blood.

The CDR3 loop is CSAPQEVKETQYF. In DNA, the CDR3 is TGCAGTGCTCCACAAGAGGTGAAAGAGACCCAGTACTTC. The chain joins TRBV20-1 to TRBJ2-5, with D hard to call. The CDR3 is made up of 13 amino acids. The germline gives CDR1 DFQATT, CDR2 SNEGSKA (reference sequence). Trimming took 5 bases from V and 3 from J, leaving 13 bases between them.